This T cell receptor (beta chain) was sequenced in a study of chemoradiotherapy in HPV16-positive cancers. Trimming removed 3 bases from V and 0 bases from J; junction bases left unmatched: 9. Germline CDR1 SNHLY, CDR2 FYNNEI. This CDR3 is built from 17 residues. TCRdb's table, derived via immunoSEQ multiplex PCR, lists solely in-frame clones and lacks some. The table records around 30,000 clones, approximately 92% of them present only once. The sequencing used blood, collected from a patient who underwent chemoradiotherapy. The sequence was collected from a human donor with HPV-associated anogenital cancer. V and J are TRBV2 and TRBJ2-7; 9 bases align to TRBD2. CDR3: CASSEGAGGSSSYEQYF. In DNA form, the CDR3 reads TGTGCCAGCAGTGAGGGAGCGGGGGGCTCAAGCTCCTACGAGCAGTACTTC.